This T cell receptor beta chain was recorded in a study of monozygotic twins with cystic fibrosis. Across the study: With about 15 PCR cycles, barcoded libraries came from around 2.9 micrograms of fragmented DNA. General study results and limits: Monozygotic CF twins shared more identical nucleotide clonotypes than unrelated patients. In 13 of 16 pairs, V gene usage was closest to the co-twin's.

Only in-frame clones appear in the TCRdb table, and some are missing; sequencing was by immunoSEQ multiplex PCR. The sample contains approximately 10,000 clones, 97% to 99% of which appear only once. The CDR3 has 14 residues. V shed 0 bases and J shed 3 bases, with 8 bases lying between them. Germline CDR1 is KGHSY and CDR2 is FQNENV. With respect to this clone: The antigen is undetermined.

This receptor was identified in a girl aged 2 to 10 with cystic fibrosis. Specimen: blood. This sequence joins TRBV16 and TRBJ1-2, with D unresolved. DNA of the CDR3: TGTGCCAGCAGCCAATCCTCATGGGACTATGGCTACACCTTC. It translates to CASSQSSWDYGYTF.